This paragraph covers one TCR beta chain sequence. The sample is drawn from a study of shared clonotypes between healthy human individuals. TCRdb keeps only in-frame clones here, not all; method: immunoSEQ multiplex PCR. The profile shows 2.3 million or so clones, just over 90% of them singletons. V trimming: 0 bases; J trimming: 0 bases; junction bases outside the gene matches: 3. CDR1 is SGHRS, CDR2 YFSETQ, per germline. The CDR3 totals 17 residues. The sequence was obtained from a man aged 18 to 29 in good health. Some clones in this sample may be carry-over from other donors' samples. V gene TRBV5-1 combines with J gene TRBJ2-2, with 9 bases matching TRBD2. Sequencing was done on a sample of naive CD4+ T cells from PBMCs. Subset indicated: CD45RA+ positively selected. CDR3 in amino acids: CASSLEGLASNTGELFF. CDR3 nucleotide sequence: TGCGCCAGCAGCTTGGAAGGACTAGCGTCGAACACCGGGGAGCTGTTTTTT.